The 30 T cell receptor beta chains given below trace back to one sample, sequenced in a study of T cell changes during pregnancy in multiple sclerosis. Method: immunoSEQ multiplex PCR; TCRdb's copy keeps in-frame clones and lacks some. The table records about 61,000 clones, 75% to 90% of them present only once. The sequenced sample was peripheral blood, obtained in the first trimester of pregnancy. The receptor source for this set is a female donor in good health, enrolled as a control in a pregnancy study.

This chain uses TRBV20-1 with TRBJ2-1; D unclear. Germline V lookup: CDR1 DFQATT, CDR2 SNEGSKA (reference sequence). The CDR3 sequence is 11 residues long. Trimming removed 3 bases from V and 8 bases from J, with 8 bases in between. In nucleotides, the CDR3 is TGCAGTGCTAGTCCCCGCGATGAGCAGTTCTTC. Protein sequence: CSASPRDEQFF.

The chain uses TRBV27 and TRBJ2-7; 9 bases align to TRBD1. Germline-derived CDR1 and CDR2 are MNHEY and SMNVEV (reference sequence). This CDR3 has 14 amino acids. V shed 7 bases, J shed 1 base, and the junction held 5 bases outside the gene matches. This CDR3 reads CASTPDRGSYEQYF. DNA for the CDR3: TGTGCCAGCACCCCGGACAGGGGATCCTACGAGCAGTACTTC.

This rearrangement joins TRBV6-1 to TRBJ2-1; 9 bases align to TRBD1. The CDR3 has 15 amino acids. The junction had 2 bases not matched to a gene; V was cut back by 3 bases and J by 2 bases. The V gene's germline CDR1 is MNHNS and CDR2 SASEGT. CDR3 in DNA: TGTGCCAGCAGTGACGGGACAGGGACCTACAATGAGCAGTTCTTC. It codes for CASSDGTGTYNEQFF.

This sequence joins TRBV4-3 and TRBJ1-4, with D possibly TRBD1 on 5 matching bases. Trimming shortened V by 0 bases and J by 0 bases, and 17 bases separated the two germline ends. From germline, CDR1 is LGHNA and CDR2 YSLEER. CDR3 length: 19 amino acids. CDR3 sequence reads: CASSQDRAGRIATNEKLFF. In nucleotides, the CDR3 is TGCGCCAGCAGCCAAGATCGAGCAGGGCGTATTGCAACTAATGAAAAACTGTTTTTT.

The gene calls are TRBV13 and TRBJ2-5, with D maybe TRBD2 (5 bases). CDR1 and CDR2 from the germline V gene are PRHDT and FYEKMQ (reference sequence). V lost 5 bases to trimming and J lost 1 base, with 14 bases between them. This CDR3 is built from 15 residues. CDR3 coding DNA: TGTGCCAGCAGCCCCCCGGCTCGGGGCCAAGAGACCCAGTACTTC. Translated, it gives CASSPPARGQETQYF. Supplemented by reference TRBV13 and TRBJ2-5, the full variable domain reads AAGVIQSPRHLIKEKRETATLKCYPIPRHDTVYWYQQGPGQDPQFLISFYEKMQSDKGSIPDRFSAQQFSDYHSELNMSSLELGDSALYFCASSPPARGQETQYFGPGTRLLVL.

This chain connects TRBV6-6 to TRBJ2-2; D possibly corresponds to TRBD2 (7 bases). The V and J ends lost 4 bases and 6 bases respectively, with 15 bases between them. This CDR3 region has 15 residues. The germline gives CDR1 MNHNY, CDR2 SVGAGI (reference sequence). The CDR3 here is CASSSPGGVPGELFF. The DNA for the CDR3 is TGTGCCAGCAGTTCCCCGGGGGGCGTGCCCGGGGAGCTGTTTTTT.

The J gene is TRBJ2-3, the V gene TRBV9, with TRBD2 matching over 8 bases. Germline V gene data show CDR1 as SGDLS and CDR2 as YYNGEE. CDR3 length equals 15 residues. J gave up 4 bases and V 0 bases, and 4 bases lay outside the gene matches. CDR3: CASSVAGGPPDTQYF. The CDR3 DNA follows: TGTGCCAGCAGCGTAGCGGGGGGGCCCCCAGATACGCAGTATTTT.

The chain employs TRBV6-1 and TRBJ1-3; D possibly corresponds to TRBD1 (6 bases). The CDR3 runs to 15 residues. The V gene's germline CDR1 is MNHNS and CDR2 SASEGT. The V gene lost 7 bases and the J gene lost 1 base, with 14 bases spanning the gap. The CDR3, as DNA: TGTGCCAGCACCGAGGGGGGGTTTTCTGGAAACACCATATATTTT. It is translated as CASTEGGFSGNTIYF.

J is TRBJ1-1 and V is TRBV2; D not resolved. Trimming stripped 2 bases from V and 6 bases from J, with 13 bases between. Germline loops: CDR1 SNHLY, CDR2 FYNNEI. CDR3 length equals 14 residues. Here the CDR3 reads CASSEIAVIPEAFF. The CDR3 nucleotides are TGTGCCAGCAGTGAAATAGCCGTCATCCCTGAAGCTTTCTTT. Full variable domain (remainder filled in from reference TRBV2 and TRBJ1-1): EPEVTQTPSHQVTQMGQEVILRCVPISNHLYFYWYRQILGQKVEFLVSFYNNEISEKSEIFDDQFSVERPDGSNFTLKIRSTKLEDSAMYFCASSEIAVIPEAFFGQGTRLTVV.

The chain links TRBV4-3 to TRBJ2-1; 7 nucleotides match TRBD2. The CDR3 is 14 residues long. Looked up from germline, CDR1 is LGHNA and CDR2 is YSLEER. J gave up 10 bases and V 0 bases, and 6 bases lay outside the gene matches. CDR3 nucleotide sequence: TGCGCCAGCAGCCAAGATACGAGCGGGAAGGAGCAGTTCTTC. The encoded protein is CASSQDTSGKEQFF.

The rearrangement uses TRBV19 and TRBJ2-3; TRBD1 matches 8 bases. The CDR3 is 14 residues long. The V gene's germline CDR1 is LNHDA and CDR2 SQIVND (reference sequence). With 6 bases clipped from V and 0 bases from J, the junction kept 2 bases outside the gene matches. Here the CDR3 reads CASRGQGSTDTQYF. In nucleotides, the CDR3 is TGTGCCAGTAGAGGACAGGGAAGCACAGATACGCAGTATTTT.

The chain recombines TRBV4-2 with TRBJ2-5; D may be TRBD1 (7 bases). Trimming removed 0 bases at V and 4 bases at J, with 18 bases between. CDR3 length: 17 residues. Germline CDR1 and CDR2: LGHNA and YNFKEQ. The CDR3 is CASSQEGGRGRGETQYF. The CDR3 DNA is TGTGCCAGCAGCCAAGAAGGCGGTAGGGGGCGGGGAGAGACCCAGTACTTC.

The chain joins TRBV18 to TRBJ1-1, with 9 bases that match TRBD1. Trimming cost V 4 bases and J 1 base; bases outside gene matches: 7. Germline CDR1 KGHSH, CDR2 LQKENI. CDR3 length: 16 amino acids. The CDR3 DNA reads TGTGCCAGCTCACTTGGACAGGGGAGTTCGAACACTGAAGCTTTCTTT. It yields the protein CASSLGQGSSNTEAFF. Based on the CDR3 plus reference TRBV18 and TRBJ1-1, the full variable domain is NAGVMQNPRHLVRRRGQEARLRCSPMKGHSHVYWYRQLPEEGLKFMVYLQKENIIDESGMPKERFSAEFPKEGPSILRIQQVVRGDSAAYFCASSLGQGSSNTEAFFGQGTRLTVV.

In this sample, this clone turned up once. The chain combines TRBV9 with TRBJ2-3; 15 bases line up with TRBD2. Germline V gene sequence: CDR1 SGDLS, CDR2 YYNGEE. CDR3 length equals 18 residues. Trimming cost V 0 bases and J 6 bases; bases outside gene matches: 8. The CDR3 DNA is TGTGCCAGCAGCGTAGCCGGGACTAGCGGGGGGCCGGGGGATACGCAGTATTTT. This sequence encodes CASSVAGTSGGPGDTQYF.

This clone occurred a few times. The genes are TRBV6-4 and TRBJ2-3; D might be TRBD2 (5 bases). Germline CDR1 is MRHNA and CDR2 is SNTAGT. V gave up 5 bases and J gave up 6 bases, with 12 bases separating them. The CDR3 is 13 residues long. CDR3 sequence (DNA): TGTGCCAGCAGTAGTAGCGTTCAGGATACGCAGTATTTT. It specifies CASSSSVQDTQYF.

The chain couples TRBV9 to TRBJ2-2; 11 bases are shared with TRBD2. This CDR3 has 16 amino acids. The germline V gene has CDR1 SGDLS and CDR2 YYNGEE. Unmatched junction bases numbered 11, after V lost 5 bases and J lost 8 bases. The CDR3 here is CASRKLLAGDPGELFF. DNA of the CDR3: TGTGCCAGCAGAAAATTACTAGCGGGGGACCCAGGGGAGCTGTTTTTT.

J is TRBJ2-7 and V is TRBV7-3; D might be TRBD2 (6 bases). The V end was cut by 0 bases, the J end by 2 bases, with 11 bases between. There are 15 residues in the CDR3. CDR1 SGHTA and CDR2 FQGTGA come from the germline V gene. CDR3 protein: CASSLTPSATYEQYF. The CDR3 region has the DNA TGTGCCAGCAGCTTAACGCCTAGCGCCACCTACGAGCAGTACTTC.

The chain carries TRBV5-6 and TRBJ2-3; no clear D. Germline V gene lookup returns CDR1 SGHDT and CDR2 YYEEEE. Trimming stripped 4 bases from V and 9 bases from J, with 12 bases between. The CDR3 length is 12 residues. CDR3 bases: TGTGCCAGCAGCCTGTCAGGTTTCACGCAGTATTTT. Translating it yields CASSLSGFTQYF.

The chain combines TRBV7-2 with TRBJ2-3, with 9 nucleotides matching TRBD2. Trimming cost V 1 base and J 4 bases; bases outside gene matches: 9. Germline CDR1 is SGHTA and CDR2 is FQGNSA. CDR3 length: 17 amino acids. The chain's CDR3 is CASSLVGGGARADTQYF. CDR3 bases: TGTGCCAGCAGCTTAGTTGGCGGGGGGGCCCGGGCAGATACGCAGTATTTT. Full variable domain (remainder filled in from reference TRBV7-2 and TRBJ2-3): GAGVSQSPSNKVTEKGKDVELRCDPISGHTALYWYRQSLGQGLEFLIYFQGNSAPDKSGLPSDRFSAERTGGSVSTLTIQRTQQEDSAVYLCASSLVGGGARADTQYFGPGTRLTVL.

The chain couples TRBV19 to TRBJ2-5; possible D gene TRBD1, 5 bases. Germline V gene sequence: CDR1 LNHDA, CDR2 SQIVND (reference sequence). Deletions cut 6 bases from V and 2 bases from J, with 16 bases between. The CDR3 sequence is 15 residues long. The CDR3 nucleotides read TGTGCCAGTAGCATCAACCGACAGTATCAAGAGACCCAGTACTTC. Residues: CASSINRQYQETQYF.

Points on this clone: The germline gene is not matched at one end of the junction; a read error may be the cause. CDR3: CASSYRGGNAEAFF. CDR3 nucleotide sequence: TGTGCCAGCAGCTACCGCGGGGGGAACGCTGAAGCTTTCTTT. J is TRBJ1-1 and V is TRBV9; weak D call: TRBD1 (5 bases). The CDR3 consists of 14 residues. Germline V gene sequence: CDR1 SGDLS, CDR2 YYNGEE.

Concerning this clone: The conserved closing phenylalanine or tryptophan is absent in this CDR3, likely reflecting a read error. Because the CDR3's place on the DNA is in doubt, the DNA is left out and the CDR3 is given as listed by TCRdb. The chain joins TRBV29-1 to TRBJ1-1; TRBD1 is the table's D call and was not checked against the DNA. Germline values: CDR1 SQVTM, CDR2 ANQGSEA. The CDR3 spans 20 amino acids, including both terminal residues. The CDR3 loop reads CSGRAPEYKAVTLWGHRLGL.

The chain has TRBV27 and TRBJ1-2, with D maybe TRBD1 (6 bases). This CDR3 spans 16 amino acids. V was shortened by 5 bases and J by 8 bases, with 24 bases between the two germline ends. CDR1 is MNHEY and CDR2 is SMNVEV in the germline V gene (reference sequence). This chain's CDR3 is CASSPLTVPGGRGYTF. The CDR3 DNA reads as TGTGCCAGCAGTCCCCTGACCGTTCCTGGGGGCCGGGGCTACACCTTC.

This rearrangement joins TRBV6-1 to TRBJ2-3; TRBD2 matches at 10 bases. This CDR3 comprises 14 residues. V shed 7 bases and J 8 bases; nucleotides not matched to a gene: 9. Germline V gene sequence: CDR1 MNHNS, CDR2 SASEGT. For the CDR3, the DNA is TGTGCCAGCACTCAACTAGCGGGGCGGGGTACGCAGTATTTT. It translates to CASTQLAGRGTQYF.

The chain recombines TRBV27 with TRBJ1-2, with a weak D call TRBD1 (6 bases). Trimming removed 0 bases from V and 3 bases from J, with 11 bases in between. Germline V gives CDR1 MNHEY, CDR2 SMNVEV (reference sequence). This CDR3 has 15 residues. In DNA, the CDR3 is TGTGCCAGCAGTTTATCCCCGAGGACAGACTATGGCTACACCTTC. It encodes CASSLSPRTDYGYTF.

The chain has TRBV2 and TRBJ2-1; 9 nucleotides agree with TRBD1. J lost 5 bases, V lost 9 bases, and 14 bases had no gene match. The CDR3 totals 16 residues. The germline CDR1 and CDR2 sequences are SNHLY and FYNNEI. Here the CDR3 reads CARKLGGTGSHNEQFF. As DNA, the CDR3 is TGTGCCAGAAAGCTTGGAGGGACAGGGAGCCACAATGAGCAGTTCTTC.

The genes are TRBV7-8 and TRBJ1-5; D remains ambiguous. CDR1 SGHVS and CDR2 FQNEAQ come from the germline V gene. The CDR3 runs to 15 residues. V shed 0 bases and J shed 7 bases, with 13 bases lying between them. This chain's CDR3 is CASSLALRGDQPQHF. CDR3 bases: TGTGCCAGCAGCTTAGCGCTACGGGGAGACCAGCCCCAGCATTTT.

This rearrangement joins TRBV25-1 to TRBJ1-5; D might be TRBD1 (5 bases). This CDR3 is built from 13 residues. Germline CDR1 MGHDK, CDR2 SYGVNS. With 3 bases removed from V and 5 bases from J, the gap between germline ends came to 8 bases. This CDR3 is CASSEGRHQPQHF. CDR3 sequence (DNA): TGTGCCAGCAGTGAGGGGCGGCATCAGCCCCAGCATTTT.

The gene calls are TRBV4-1 and TRBJ2-7; D is possibly TRBD1 (6 bases). CDR1 and CDR2 (germline): MGHRA, YSYEKL. The CDR3 length is 15 residues. Deletions cut 0 bases from V and 4 bases from J, with 13 bases between. The CDR3 nucleotides read TGCGCCAGCAGCCAAGAAGGAGACAGGCGGTACGAGCAGTACTTC. Protein: CASSQEGDRRYEQYF.

This chain joins TRBV5-1 and TRBJ2-5, with D possibly being TRBD2 (6 bases). The CDR3 length is 15 residues. CDR1 and CDR2 (germline): SGHRS, YFSETQ. The V gene lost 4 bases and the J gene lost 1 base, with 14 bases spanning the gap. In DNA, the CDR3 is TGCGCCAGCAGCCCGGGAGATAGGAGCCAAGAGACCCAGTACTTC. It codes for CASSPGDRSQETQYF.